This TCR beta chain came from a study of cytomegalovirus exposure and HLA in healthy donors. Findings of the study overall: It has been reported that TCR beta sequences accurately predicted the HLA-A and HLA-B alleles of most subjects. Beyond CMV serostatus, there was no information to go on about immune exposure.

Regarding this clone: Its antigen is unidentified.

From germline, CDR1 is SGHNT and CDR2 YYREEE (reference sequence). The CDR3 consists of 16 residues. Trimming cost V 5 bases and J 4 bases; bases outside gene matches: 13. The study ran its PCR with 60 Vbeta and 13 Jbeta primers. Clones were read by immunoSEQ multiplex PCR, and TCRdb kept only the in-frame ones, dropping some. The table shows about 210,000 clones, with about 76% occurring only once. The chain couples TRBV5-4 to TRBJ1-2, with 8 bases aligning to TRBD1. The origin of this receptor is a male donor in good health and CMV-seropositive. The sequencing sample was made of PBMCs. The CDR3: CASSSGAGGLGYGYTF. The CDR3 region has the DNA TGTGCCAGCAGTTCCGGGGCAGGGGGCCTTGGCTATGGCTACACCTTC.